A single sample gave rise to the 28 T cell receptor beta chains below, sequenced in a study of blood T cell repertoires in COVID-19. The repertoire was sequenced with immunoSEQ multiplex PCR; TCRdb's copy has only in-frame clones and lacks some. The sample holds approximately 59,000 clones, about 90% seen once. Sequences were obtained from peripheral blood. These receptors were taken from a human donor in a cohort sampled during active COVID-19.

CDR3 nucleotide sequence: TGTGCCAGCAGCCAAGACAGGACCTCGGGGACTGAAGCTTTCTTT. It yields the protein CASSQDRTSGTEAFF. The chain couples TRBV14 to TRBJ1-1, with D hard to call. The germline V gene encodes CDR1 SGHDN and CDR2 FVKESK. There are 15 residues in the CDR3. The V gene lost 0 bases and the J gene lost 5 bases, with 13 bases spanning the gap.

V is TRBV27 and J is TRBJ1-4, with a possible D match to TRBD1 (6 bases). The CDR3 spans 16 residues. V was cut by 4 bases and J by 8 bases, with 20 bases left in between. Germline CDR1 MNHEY, CDR2 SMNVEV (reference sequence). The CDR3: CASSSLIQGRGEKLFF. In DNA, the CDR3 is TGTGCCAGCAGTTCCCTTATACAGGGTCGGGGAGAAAAACTGTTTTTT.

The rearrangement uses TRBV2 and TRBJ1-1; D is perhaps TRBD1 (5 bases). V lost 6 bases and J lost 1, with 18 bases in between. The CDR3 length is 16 residues. Looked up from germline, CDR1 is SNHLY and CDR2 is FYNNEI. As DNA, the CDR3 is TGTGCCAGCAGCGATCCTCCGGGACTTCCGAACACTGAAGCTTTCTTT. Amino acids: CASSDPPGLPNTEAFF.

This chain connects TRBV5-8 to TRBJ2-1; D possibly corresponds to TRBD1 (5 bases). This CDR3 is built from 15 residues. V was cut by 3 bases and J by 2 bases, with 12 bases left in between. The germline gives CDR1 SGHTS, CDR2 YDEGEE. The CDR3 region is CASSYRFTTYNEQFF. CDR3 DNA: TGTGCCAGCAGCTACAGGTTTACGACCTACAATGAGCAGTTCTTC.

J is TRBJ1-6 and V is TRBV7-9; D unresolved. The CDR3 contains 15 residues. The V end was cut by 2 bases, the J end by 5 bases, with 10 bases between. In germline, CDR1 is SEHNR, CDR2 FQNEAQ (reference sequence). The CDR3 protein is CASSLTQADNSPLHF. CDR3 DNA sequence: TGTGCCAGCAGCTTAACCCAGGCTGATAATTCACCCCTCCACTTT.

In this sample, this clone is medium-sized. V usage is TRBV6-1 and J usage is TRBJ1-2, with D possibly being TRBD1 (5 bases). The germline V gene encodes CDR1 MNHNS and CDR2 SASEGT. V lost 1 base and J 5 bases, leaving 14 bases between the germline ends. The CDR3 contains 15 residues. CDR3 DNA: TGTGCCAGCAGTGAAGAGGAGGGGTCGGGTTATGGCTACACCTTC. This codes for CASSEEEGSGYGYTF.

This rearrangement joins TRBV4-3 to TRBJ2-6; D is possibly TRBD1 (5 bases). The CDR3 runs to 19 residues. Germline CDR1 LGHNA, CDR2 YSLEER. V gave up 0 bases and J gave up 4 bases, with 19 bases separating them. CDR3 DNA: TGCGCCAGCAGCCAAGAAAGTGGTGTGGGGCTCGCGGGGGCCAACGTCCTGACTTTC. Translated, it gives CASSQESGVGLAGANVLTF.

The genes are TRBV6-2 or TRBV6-3 and TRBJ1-6; 11 bases map to TRBD1. Trimming at V came to 4 bases and at J to 10 bases, leaving 6 bases not matched to a gene. Germline-derived CDR1 and CDR2 are MNHEY and SVGEGT. CDR3 length: 15 amino acids. The CDR3 loop is CASSSDRGRGSPLHF. As DNA, the CDR3 is TGTGCCAGCAGTTCGGACAGGGGGCGCGGGTCACCCCTCCACTTT.

V and J are TRBV27 and TRBJ2-7; 10 bases agree with TRBD1. This CDR3 is built from 15 residues. CDR1 and CDR2 from the germline V gene are MNHEY and SMNVEV (reference sequence). With V trimmed by 5 bases and J by 7 bases, 11 bases remained unmatched. CDR3 in amino acids: CASSPAGTGAREQYF. In DNA, the CDR3 is TGTGCCAGCAGTCCAGCAGGGACAGGGGCCCGGGAGCAGTACTTC.

This CDR3 is CASSYPLGQGREQYF. The CDR3 nucleotides are TGTGCCAGCAGTTACCCCCTCGGACAGGGCCGGGAGCAGTACTTC. The chain has TRBV6-2 or TRBV6-3 and TRBJ2-7, with 8 bases lining up with TRBD1. Germline-derived CDR1 and CDR2 are MNHEY and SVGEGT. The junction had 10 bases not matched to a gene; V was cut back by 2 bases and J by 7 bases. This CDR3 comprises 15 residues.

In its sample, this clone was seen a few times. V gene TRBV6-5 combines with J gene TRBJ1-1; tentative D call: TRBD1 (6 bases). V gave up 4 bases and J gave up 6 bases, with 21 bases separating them. Germline lookup yields CDR1 MNHEY and CDR2 SVGAGI. The CDR3 totals 16 residues. In nucleotides, the CDR3 is TGTGCCAGCAGTTTAGGACAGCCTTTGGGGATTTCTGAAGCTTTCTTT. It encodes CASSLGQPLGISEAFF.

The CDR3 bases are TGCGCCAGCAGCCCTCGGACAGGGGATCAGCCCCAGCATTTT. Translated, it gives CASSPRTGDQPQHF. The rearrangement uses TRBV4-3 and TRBJ1-5; 9 bases match TRBD1. The CDR3 length is 14 residues. The trim removed 4 bases at V and 5 bases at J, leaving 3 bases unmatched. Germline CDR1 is LGHNA and CDR2 is YSLEER.

The chain has TRBV18 and TRBJ2-7, with TRBD2 matching over 9 bases. The CDR3 loop spans 16 amino acids. V lost 4 bases, J lost 1 base, and 8 bases stayed unmatched. Looked up from germline, CDR1 is KGHSH and CDR2 is LQKENI. CDR3 in DNA: TGTGCCAGCTCACAAATCGCGGGGGGGCCGTCCTACGAGCAGTACTTC. It encodes CASSQIAGGPSYEQYF.

This clone was detected once. The rearrangement links TRBV7-2 to TRBJ1-4, with a weak D call TRBD1 (6 bases). Trimming left V 2 bases short and J 7 bases short, with 11 bases between. Germline V lookup: CDR1 SGHTA, CDR2 FQGNSA. This CDR3 comprises 14 residues. The DNA of the CDR3 is TGTGCCAGCAGCTTATGGGGGCCTGGTGAAAAACTGTTTTTT. Residues: CASSLWGPGEKLFF.

V is TRBV7-5 and J is TRBJ1-3; no DNA check was done on the table's D call, TRBD1. TRBV7-5 is designated a pseudogene. CDR3 length: 16 residues. DNA for the CDR3: TGTGCCAGAAGCTTAATAAGGGGCACCTCTGGAAACACCATATATTTT. Amino acid sequence: CARSLIRGTSGNTIYF.

The CDR3 loop reads CAIKGVDTEAFF. The CDR3 DNA follows: TGTGCCATCAAGGGAGTAGACACTGAAGCTTTCTTT. The chain combines TRBV10-3 with TRBJ1-1; D remains ambiguous. The CDR3 extends over 12 amino acids. CDR1 is ENHRY, CDR2 SYGVKD, per germline. Trimming took off 7 bases at V and 3 bases at J, with 9 bases between the two ends.

V usage is TRBV15 and J usage is TRBJ2-1; tentatively, D is TRBD1 (6 bases). The CDR3 loop spans 15 amino acids. The V end was cut by 4 bases, the J end by 2 bases, with 12 bases between. Germline CDR1 reads LNHNV; CDR2 reads YYDKDF (reference sequence). In DNA, the CDR3 is TGTGCCACCAGCAAGAAACAGGGCGCCTACAATGAGCAGTTCTTC. Its translation is CATSKKQGAYNEQFF.

This clone has only a few counts. The chain joins TRBV7-2 to TRBJ1-1; D is uncertain. The germline V gene has CDR1 SGHTA and CDR2 FQGNSA. This CDR3 has 14 amino acids. V lost 2 bases to trimming and J lost 1 base, with 8 bases between them. The CDR3 spells CASSLLQANTEAFF. CDR3 nucleotide sequence: TGTGCCAGCAGCTTACTCCAGGCGAACACTGAAGCTTTCTTT.

The chain recombines TRBV25-1 with TRBJ1-1; D is ambiguous. The V and J ends lost 10 bases and 7 bases respectively, with 19 bases between them. Germline assignment: CDR1 MGHDK and CDR2 SYGVNS. The CDR3 has 13 amino acids. The CDR3 spells CATRGKGTGEAFF. CDR3 coding DNA: TGTGCCACCCGAGGGAAAGGAACGGGTGAAGCTTTCTTT.

The genes are TRBV5-1 and TRBJ1-2; possibly TRBD1 for D (6 bases). CDR1 is SGHRS and CDR2 is YFSETQ in the germline V gene. The CDR3 is 13 residues long. V lost 0 bases to trimming and J lost 5 bases, with 8 bases between them. For the CDR3, the DNA is TGCGCCAGCAGCTTGGGCAGGGGTTATGGCTACACCTTC. Protein product: CASSLGRGYGYTF.

The chain combines TRBV18 with TRBJ2-1; D is possibly TRBD1 (5 bases). CDR3 size: 15 residues. Germline CDR1 is KGHSH and CDR2 is LQKENI. Trimming took 5 bases from V and 0 from J, leaving 11 bases between them. In DNA form, the CDR3 reads TGTGCCAGCTCAGCCGACAGTGGCTCCTACAATGAGCAGTTCTTC. Its translation is CASSADSGSYNEQFF.

The chain employs TRBV6-6 and TRBJ1-1; D is unclear. This CDR3 comprises 12 residues. Germline-derived CDR1 and CDR2 are MNHNY and SVGAGI (reference sequence). Trimming shortened V by 0 bases and J by 10 bases, and 9 bases separated the two germline ends. The CDR3: CASSYSRERAFF. For the CDR3, the DNA is TGTGCCAGCAGTTACTCGAGGGAGCGAGCTTTCTTT.

The genes are TRBV18 and TRBJ2-7, with 8 bases that match TRBD1. This CDR3 is 18 amino acids long. CDR1 is KGHSH, CDR2 LQKENI, per germline. Trimming cost V 6 bases and J 3 bases; bases outside gene matches: 19. The CDR3 DNA reads TGTGCCAGCTCCCCGTTCAGCCCCCCCGGGACAGGCGGCTACGAGCAGTACTTC. As protein: CASSPFSPPGTGGYEQYF.

J is TRBJ1-2 and V is TRBV30; 10 positions match TRBD1. CDR1 and CDR2 from the germline V gene are GTSNPN and SVGIG (reference sequence). The CDR3 sequence is 15 residues long. V lost 3 bases to trimming and J lost 8 bases; unmatched junction nucleotides: 12. The CDR3 DNA reads as TGTGCCTGGAGAATGGGGACAGGGGCAATGGGGGGCTACACCTTC. Translated: CAWRMGTGAMGGYTF. Supplemented by reference TRBV30 and TRBJ1-2, the full variable domain reads SQTIHQWPATLVQPVGSPLSLECTVEGTSNPNLYWYRQAAGRGLQLLFYSVGIGQISSEVPQNLSASRPQDRQFILSSKKLLLSDSGFYLCAWRMGTGAMGGYTFGSGTRLTVV.

V is TRBV29-1 and J is TRBJ2-7; 10 nucleotides line up with TRBD1. CDR3 length: 14 amino acids. With 6 bases clipped from V and 2 bases from J, the junction kept 7 bases outside the gene matches. CDR1 SQVTM and CDR2 ANQGSEA come from the germline V gene. The CDR3 reads CSVGGQGLTYEQYF. The CDR3 bases are TGCAGCGTGGGGGGACAGGGGCTTACCTACGAGCAGTACTTC.

The chain has TRBV18 and TRBJ2-7; 7 bases fit TRBD1. The CDR3 extends over 13 amino acids. J was trimmed by 3 bases and V by 3 bases; bases with no gene match: 2. Germline V gene sequence: CDR1 KGHSH, CDR2 LQKENI. In nucleotides, the CDR3 is TGTGCCAGCTCACCGGGACAGTTCTACGAGCAGTACTTC. Encoded protein: CASSPGQFYEQYF.

This chain uses TRBV19 with TRBJ1-2; 7 nucleotides agree with TRBD1. V dropped 6 bases and J dropped 6; count of bases not matched to a gene: 10. This CDR3 region has 14 residues. Germline V gives CDR1 LNHDA, CDR2 SQIVND (reference sequence). The CDR3 here is CASSPDRLVHGYTF. CDR3 nucleotides: TGTGCCAGTAGCCCGGACAGGTTGGTCCATGGCTACACCTTC.

J is TRBJ2-2 and V is TRBV25-1; D is perhaps TRBD2 (6 bases). The CDR3 is made up of 12 amino acids. CDR1 is MGHDK and CDR2 is SYGVNS in the germline V gene. V gave up 7 bases and J gave up 7 bases, with 10 bases separating them. The CDR3: CASTHGGGELFF. The CDR3 nucleotides are TGTGCCAGCACACACGGGGGCGGGGAGCTGTTTTTT.